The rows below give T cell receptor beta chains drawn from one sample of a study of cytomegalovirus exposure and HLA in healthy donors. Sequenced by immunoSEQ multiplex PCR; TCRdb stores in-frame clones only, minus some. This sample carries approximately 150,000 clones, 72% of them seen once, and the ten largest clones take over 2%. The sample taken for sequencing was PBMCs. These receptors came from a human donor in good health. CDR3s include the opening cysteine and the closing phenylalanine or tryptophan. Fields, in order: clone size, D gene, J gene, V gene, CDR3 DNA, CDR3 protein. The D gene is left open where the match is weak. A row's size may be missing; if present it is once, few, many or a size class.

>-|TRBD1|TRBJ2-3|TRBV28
TGTGCCAGCAGTTTACCGGGGACAGCCGGGGAAGATACGCAGTATTTT
CASSLPGTAGEDTQYF
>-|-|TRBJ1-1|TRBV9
TGTGCCAGCAGCGATAACAGGGATACTGAAGCTTTCTTT
CASSDNRDTEAFF
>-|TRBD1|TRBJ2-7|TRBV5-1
TGCGCCAGCACCCCGGGACAGGCTGTGTACGAGCAGTACTTC
CASTPGQAVYEQYF
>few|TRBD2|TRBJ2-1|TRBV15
TGTGCCACCAGCTCCCGGGGGGGCTCCTACAATGAGCAGTTCTTC
CATSSRGGSYNEQFF
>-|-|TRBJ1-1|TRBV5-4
TGTGCCAGCAGCTTACCCCGAGTCGAGAGGGTCACTGAAGCTTTCTTT
CASSLPRVERVTEAFF
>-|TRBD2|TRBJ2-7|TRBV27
TGTGCCAGCAGTGGCCTCCCCGGGGGGGGGCCGGGCGAGCAGTACTTC
CASSGLPGGGPGEQYF
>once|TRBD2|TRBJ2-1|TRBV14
TGTGCCAGCAGCCACGCGGGGGGGCTGGTCAATGAGCAGTTCTTC
CASSHAGGLVNEQFF
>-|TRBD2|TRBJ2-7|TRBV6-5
TGTGCCAGCCGCCGGACTAGCGGGGGGACCGAGCAGTACTTC
CASRRTSGGTEQYF
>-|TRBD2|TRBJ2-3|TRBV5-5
TGTGCCAGCAGCTTGGCGCGCGGGGGAGGCACAGATACGCAGTATTTT
CASSLARGGGTDTQYF
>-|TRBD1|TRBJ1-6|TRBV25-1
TGTGCCAGCAGTACAGGGGATTCACCCCTCCACTTT
CASSTGDSPLHF
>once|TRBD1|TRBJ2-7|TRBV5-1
TGCGCCAGCAGCTTGGTAGGGACAGGGGCCTACGAGCAGTACTTC
CASSLVGTGAYEQYF
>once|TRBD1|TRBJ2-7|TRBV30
TGTGCCTGGGGGGACAGACCCTACGAGCAGTACTTC
CAWGDRPYEQYF
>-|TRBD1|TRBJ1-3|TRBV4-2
TGTGCCAGCAGCCCCACAGGGGTCCAAGGAAACACCATATATTTT
CASSPTGVQGNTIYF
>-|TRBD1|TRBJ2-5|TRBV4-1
TGCGCCAGCAGCCGCTACCCCGACACAGGGGGTTTGTACCAAGAGACCCAGTACTTC
CASSRYPDTGGLYQETQYF
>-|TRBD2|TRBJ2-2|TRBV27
TGTGCCACCGGAGAGCGGGGCCCGAACACCGGGGAGCTGTTTTTT
CATGERGPNTGELFF
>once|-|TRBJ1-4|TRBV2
TGTGCCAGCAATCTGACACCTAATGAAAAACTGTTTTTT
CASNLTPNEKLFF
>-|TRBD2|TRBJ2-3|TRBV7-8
TGTGCCAGCAGCTTATGGTCACTAGCGGGGGAGGATACGCAGTATTTT
CASSLWSLAGEDTQYF